The rows below give T cell receptor beta chains drawn from one sample of a study of blood T cell repertoires in COVID-19. Data came from immunoSEQ multiplex PCR; TCRdb stores just in-frame clones and leaves some out. The sample contains hundreds of thousands of clones, 75% to 90% of which appear only once. The sample was peripheral blood. All receptors come from a woman aged 60-75 years with acute or convalescent COVID-19. Both conserved end residues are part of each CDR3. D genes are given only for firm matches. Rows give clone size only sometimes, using once, few, many, or a class for an expanded clone.

V gene	J gene	D gene	clone size	CDR3 protein	CDR3 DNA
TRBV2	TRBJ1-2	-	-	CASSVESGSYGYTF	TGTGCCAGCAGTGTTGAGAGTGGGAGCTATGGCTACACCTTC
TRBV10-3	TRBJ2-7	TRBD2	once	CAISESAASGTYEQYF	TGTGCCATCAGTGAGTCCGCAGCTAGCGGGACATACGAGCAGTACTTC
TRBV5-1	TRBJ2-7	TRBD1	-	CASSVQDRGGEQYF	TGCGCCAGCAGCGTGCAGGACAGGGGTGGTGAGCAGTACTTC
TRBV5-1	TRBJ1-2	TRBD1	-	CASSFGTAYGYTF	TGCGCCAGCAGCTTCGGGACAGCCTATGGCTACACCTTC
TRBV6-4	TRBJ2-1	TRBD2	-	CASSDTKTSGGYNEQFF	TGTGCCAGCAGTGACACAAAGACTAGCGGGGGGTACAATGAGCAGTTCTTC
TRBV6-5	TRBJ1-2	TRBD1	-	CASIGQGNYGYTF	TGTGCCAGCATCGGACAGGGAAACTATGGCTACACCTTC
TRBV28	TRBJ1-2	-	-	CASSPSPGGYTF	TGTGCCAGCAGTCCCAGTCCAGGTGGCTACACCTTC
TRBV6-6	TRBJ1-1	-	-	CASSPQLGGTEAFF	TGTGCCAGCAGTCCCCAATTAGGCGGGACTGAAGCTTTCTTT
TRBV10-3	TRBJ1-5	TRBD1	-	CAISEGQGLDQPQHF	TGTGCCATCAGTGAGGGACAGGGGTTGGATCAGCCCCAGCATTTT
TRBV27	TRBJ2-7	-	-	CASSHGQTYEQYF	TGTGCCAGCAGTCACGGACAGACGTACGAGCAGTACTTC
TRBV21-1	TRBJ1-4	-	-	CASERRTASRREKLFF	TGTGCCAGCGAACGGAGGACAGCGAGTCGAAGAGAAAAACTGTTTTTT
TRBV6-2/TRBV6-3	TRBJ1-2	-	once	CASSYSIGLGAGGYGYTF	TGTGCCAGCAGTTACTCGATCGGATTAGGGGCTGGTGGCTATGGCTACACCTTC
TRBV21-1	TRBJ2-3	-	-	CASSKKPGAGDTQYF	TGTGCCAGCAGCAAAAAGCCAGGGGCGGGAGATACGCAGTATTTT
TRBV6-5	TRBJ1-2	TRBD1	-	CASSGTGNSNYGYTF	TGTGCCAGCAGCGGGACAGGCAATTCTAACTATGGCTACACCTTC
TRBV5-1	TRBJ1-1	-	-	CASSLDVGAEAFF	TGCGCCAGCAGCTTGGATGTGGGGGCCGAAGCTTTCTTT
TRBV28	TRBJ1-2	TRBD1	-	CASTLGQGKNYGYTF	TGTGCCAGCACTCTAGGACAGGGAAAAAACTATGGCTACACCTTC
TRBV7-3	TRBJ1-2	TRBD1	-	CASSSMTGTNYGYTF	TGTGCCAGCAGCTCAATGACAGGGACTAACTATGGCTACACCTTC
TRBV5-1	TRBJ2-3	TRBD1	-	CASSLGQGVADTQYF	TGCGCCAGCAGCCTGGGACAGGGGGTGGCAGATACGCAGTATTTT
TRBV4-1	TRBJ1-1	-	-	CASSRGDRRTNTEAFF	TGCGCCAGCAGTCGAGGAGACAGGCGGACGAACACTGAAGCTTTCTTT
TRBV7-7	TRBJ2-2	-	-	CASSLTRDRSGELFF	TGTGCTAGCAGCTTAACTCGTGACAGGTCCGGGGAGCTGTTTTTT
TRBV4-3	TRBJ2-7	TRBD1	-	CASSSRTGSYEQYF	TGCGCCAGCAGCTCCCGGACAGGTTCCTACGAGCAGTACTTC
TRBV6-5	TRBJ2-3	-	-	CASRRQASTDTQYF	TGTGCCAGCAGGCGACAGGCTAGCACAGATACGCAGTATTTT
TRBV23-1	TRBJ1-2	-	-	CASSRVFGYTF	TGCGCCAGCAGTCGCGTGTTTGGCTACACCTTC
TRBV18	TRBJ1-1	-	-	CASSPSWDTNTEAFF	TGTGCCAGCTCGCCCTCCTGGGACACGAACACTGAAGCTTTCTTT
TRBV6-5	TRBJ1-2	-	-	CASSKTGLYGYTF	TGTGCCAGCAGTAAAACAGGGCTCTATGGCTACACCTTC
TRBV15	TRBJ2-7	-	-	CATSRDLASDEQYF	TGTGCCACCAGCAGAGATCTCGCGTCCGACGAGCAGTACTTC
TRBV14	TRBJ2-3	TRBD1	-	CASSFRTGTSTDTQYF	TGTGCCAGCAGCTTTCGGACAGGAACTAGCACAGATACGCAGTATTTT
TRBV2	TRBJ2-1	-	few	CASSERLVSNEQFF	TGTGCCAGCAGTGAGAGGCTAGTAAGCAATGAGCAGTTCTTC
TRBV28	TRBJ2-5	-	few	CASRTWGSGPQETQYF	TGTGCCAGCAGAACCTGGGGGAGCGGGCCCCAAGAGACCCAGTACTTC
TRBV9	TRBJ1-1	-	-	CASSPPSSVWNTEAFF	TGTGCCAGCAGCCCCCCCTCATCGGTCTGGAACACTGAAGCTTTCTTT
TRBV18	TRBJ2-3	-	-	CASSPQQGLRRTDTQYF	TGTGCCAGCTCACCACAGCAGGGGTTGAGACGCACAGATACGCAGTATTTT
TRBV11-1	TRBJ1-1	-	-	CASRVEALNTEAFF	TGTGCCAGCAGAGTGGAGGCCTTGAACACTGAAGCTTTCTTT
TRBV28	TRBJ2-5	TRBD2	few	CASSLTGLAGNQETQYF	TGTGCCAGCAGTTTAACGGGACTAGCGGGGAACCAAGAGACCCAGTACTTC
TRBV6-2/TRBV6-3	TRBJ2-3	-	-	CASSYLWGDPSTDTQYF	TGTGCCAGCAGTTACCTCTGGGGGGACCCTAGCACAGATACGCAGTATTTT
TRBV7-3	TRBJ2-5	TRBD2	-	CASSVTSGAETQYF	TGTGCCAGCAGCGTGACTAGCGGGGCAGAGACCCAGTACTTC
TRBV15	TRBJ1-1	-	-	CATSRDRQGIMNTEAFF	TGTGCCACCAGCAGAGATCGCCAGGGCATTATGAACACTGAAGCTTTCTTT
TRBV10-3	TRBJ2-1	-	-	CAIRSLAHPRDEQFF	TGTGCCATCAGGTCCTTAGCGCACCCACGGGATGAGCAGTTCTTC
TRBV7-6	TRBJ2-1	TRBD2	-	CASSLRSQAKLAGASNEQFF	TGTGCCAGCAGCTTAAGGTCACAGGCGAAACTAGCGGGAGCCAGCAATGAGCAGTTCTTC
TRBV29-1	TRBJ1-2	TRBD1	-	CSVEGGQGAVYGYTF	TGCAGCGTTGAAGGGGGACAGGGGGCAGTCTATGGCTACACCTTC
TRBV11-3	TRBJ2-1	-	once	CASSLDSGDNEQFF	TGTGCCAGCAGCTTAGATTCGGGGGACAATGAGCAGTTCTTC
TRBV28	TRBJ2-7	-	-	CASSPRDMGYEQYF	TGTGCCAGCAGTCCAAGGGACATGGGGTACGAGCAGTACTTC
TRBV4-3	TRBJ2-6	TRBD1	-	CASSQRGNRDSGSGANVLTF	TGCGCCAGCAGCCAAAGAGGTAACCGGGACAGCGGTTCTGGGGCCAACGTCCTGACTTTC
TRBV7-2	TRBJ2-2	TRBD2	-	CATSGRGALVGELFF	TGTGCCACCTCAGGGCGGGGGGCTTTAGTCGGGGAGCTGTTTTTT
TRBV4-2	TRBJ1-4	-	-	CASSPQEEIEKLFF	TGTGCCAGCAGCCCACAGGAAGAAATTGAAAAACTGTTTTTT
TRBV11-2	TRBJ2-7	-	-	CASSSGRGEYEQYF	TGTGCCAGCAGCTCCGGCAGGGGCGAGTACGAGCAGTACTTC
TRBV9	TRBJ2-2	-	-	CASSARQAPNTGELFF	TGTGCCAGCAGCGCCCGACAGGCCCCGAACACCGGGGAGCTGTTTTTT